This T cell receptor (beta chain) was sequenced during a study of blood T cell repertoires in COVID-19. Study overall: The study drew acute and convalescent COVID-19 samples from the United States, Italy and Spain.

Authors' analysis steps: From reference gene primer amplification, estimates of nucleated cell counts were derived. Sequenced by immunoSEQ multiplex PCR; TCRdb stores in-frame clones only, minus some. V, J and clone size reflect that table, while D and trimming were determined from the DNA. This sample has about 180,000 clones, with roughly four fifths found just once. During active infection, Seattle patients enrolled and were then monitored through disease. The trim removed 4 bases at V and 6 bases at J, leaving 9 bases unmatched. CDR1 and CDR2 from the germline V gene are SGHRS and YFSETQ. The CDR3 is made up of 15 amino acids.

This chain uses TRBV5-1 with TRBJ2-3; the match to TRBD1 covers 9 bases. The TCR originated in a woman in her 70s with COVID-19, enrolled during active disease. The sequenced sample was peripheral blood. The CDR3 coding sequence is TGCGCCAGCAGCCAGGGACAGGGAAGGGCGGATACGCAGTATTTT. Amino acids: CASSQGQGRADTQYF.